This T cell receptor beta chain came from a study of T cells in Graves' hyperthyroidism and ophthalmopathy. Regarding the study as a whole: Among clonotypes expanded in thyroid above 0.001, most were also found in blood. Ophthalmopathy could be told apart from stable hyperthyroidism with a 13 V-J model.

This clonotype was recorded many times. Its antigen is still unknown. The V gene lost 8 bases and the J gene lost 4 bases, with 14 bases spanning the gap. The CDR3 contains 13 residues. Germline CDR1 reads SGHTA; CDR2 reads FQGNSA. Amplified regions were TCR beta CDR3 sequences from RNA transcripts. HTBI primers were used for first-round RT-PCR of the TCR CDR3. TCRdb passed the multiplex PCR reads through MiXCR, listing each CDR3 protein once. The sample shows some 360,000 distinct CDR3 sequences, 11% to 15% of them seen only once. This chain joins TRBV7-2 and TRBJ1-1; the D gene is possibly TRBD1 (5 bases). This sequence was found in a woman aged 60 to 75 with Graves' hyperthyroidism. Material for sequencing was blood. The CDR3 DNA sequence: TGTGCCAGCGGGGGGGGATGGGGCACTGAAGCTTTCTTT. Residues: CASGGGWGTEAFF.